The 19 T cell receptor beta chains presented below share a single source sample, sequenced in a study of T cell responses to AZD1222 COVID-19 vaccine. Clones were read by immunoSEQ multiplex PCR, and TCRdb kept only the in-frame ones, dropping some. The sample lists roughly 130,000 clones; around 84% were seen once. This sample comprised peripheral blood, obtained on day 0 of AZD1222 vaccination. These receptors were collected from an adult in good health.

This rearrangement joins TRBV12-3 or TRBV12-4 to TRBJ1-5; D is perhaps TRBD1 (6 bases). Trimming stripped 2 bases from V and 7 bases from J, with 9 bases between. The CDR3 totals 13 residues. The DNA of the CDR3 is TGTGCCAGCAGTTTATGGGGGGCGCAGCCCCAGCATTTT. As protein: CASSLWGAQPQHF.

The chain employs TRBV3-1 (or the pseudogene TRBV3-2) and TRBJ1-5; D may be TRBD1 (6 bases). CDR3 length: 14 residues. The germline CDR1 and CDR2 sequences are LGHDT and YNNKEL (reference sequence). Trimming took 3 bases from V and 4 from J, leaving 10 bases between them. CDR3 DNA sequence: TGTGCCAGCAGCCAGGGGGCAGCGAATCAGCCCCAGCATTTT. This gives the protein CASSQGAANQPQHF.

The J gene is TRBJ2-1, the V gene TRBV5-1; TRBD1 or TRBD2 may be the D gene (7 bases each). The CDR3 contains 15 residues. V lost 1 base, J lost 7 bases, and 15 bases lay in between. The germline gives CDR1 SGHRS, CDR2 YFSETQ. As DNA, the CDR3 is TGCGCCAGCAGCTTGCTGGCAGGGGGGGGTAATGAGCAGTTCTTC. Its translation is CASSLLAGGGNEQFF. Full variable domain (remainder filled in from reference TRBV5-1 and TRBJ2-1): KAGVTQTPRYLIKTRGQQVTLSCSPISGHRSVSWYQQTPGQGLQFLFEYFSETQRNKGNFPGRFSGRQFSNSRSEMNVSTLELGDSALYLCASSLLAGGGNEQFFGPGTRLTVL.

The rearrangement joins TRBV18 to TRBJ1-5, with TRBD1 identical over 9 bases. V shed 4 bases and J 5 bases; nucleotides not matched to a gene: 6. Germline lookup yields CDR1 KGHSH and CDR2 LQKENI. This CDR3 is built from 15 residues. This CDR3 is CASSLGQGSHQPQHF. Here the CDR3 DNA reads TGTGCCAGCTCACTAGGACAGGGGAGCCATCAGCCCCAGCATTTT.

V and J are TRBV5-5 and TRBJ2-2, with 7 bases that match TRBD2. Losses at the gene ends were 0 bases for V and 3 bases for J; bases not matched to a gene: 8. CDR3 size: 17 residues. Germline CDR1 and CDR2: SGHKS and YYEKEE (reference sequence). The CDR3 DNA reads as TGTGCCAGCAGCTTGGTTCTAGCGGTTAGGGACACCGGGGAGCTGTTTTTT. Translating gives CASSLVLAVRDTGELFF.

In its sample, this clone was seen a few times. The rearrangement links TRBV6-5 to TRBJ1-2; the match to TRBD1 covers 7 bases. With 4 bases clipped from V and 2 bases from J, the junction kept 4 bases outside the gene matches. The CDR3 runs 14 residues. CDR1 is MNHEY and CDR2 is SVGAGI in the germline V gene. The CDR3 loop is CASSSLGQNYGYTF. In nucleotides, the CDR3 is TGTGCCAGCAGTTCCCTGGGACAGAACTATGGCTACACCTTC.

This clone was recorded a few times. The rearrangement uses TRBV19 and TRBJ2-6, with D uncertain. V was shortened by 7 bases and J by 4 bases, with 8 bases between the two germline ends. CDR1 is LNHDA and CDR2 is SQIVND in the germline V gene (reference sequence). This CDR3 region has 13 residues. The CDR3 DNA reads TGTGCCAGTACAGGAGACGGGGCCAACGTCCTGACTTTC. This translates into CASTGDGANVLTF. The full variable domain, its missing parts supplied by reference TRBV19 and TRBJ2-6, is DGGITQSPKYLFRKEGQNVTLSCEQNLNHDAMYWYRQDPGQGLRLIYYSQIVNDFQKGDIAEGYSVSREKKESFPLTVTSAQKNPTAFYLCASTGDGANVLTFGAGSRLTVL.

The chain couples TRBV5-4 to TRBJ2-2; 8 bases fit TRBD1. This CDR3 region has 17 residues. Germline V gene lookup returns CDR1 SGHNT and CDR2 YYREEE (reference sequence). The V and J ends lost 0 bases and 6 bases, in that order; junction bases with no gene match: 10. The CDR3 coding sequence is TGTGCCAGCAGCTTGGCCGGTGCAGGGGGCCCGGCCGGGGAGCTGTTTTTT. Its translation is CASSLAGAGGPAGELFF.

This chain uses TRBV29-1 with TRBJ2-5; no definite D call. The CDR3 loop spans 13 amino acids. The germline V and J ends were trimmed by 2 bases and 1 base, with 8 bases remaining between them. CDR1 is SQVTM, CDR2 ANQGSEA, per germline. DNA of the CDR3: TGCAGCGTTGAAAGGCCTAGCCAAGAGACCCAGTACTTC. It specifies CSVERPSQETQYF.

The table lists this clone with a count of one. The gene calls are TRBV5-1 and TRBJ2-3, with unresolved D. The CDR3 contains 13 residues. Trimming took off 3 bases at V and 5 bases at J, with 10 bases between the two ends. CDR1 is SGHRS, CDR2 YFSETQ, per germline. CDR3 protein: CASSYGPGDTQYF. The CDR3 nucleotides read TGCGCCAGCAGCTACGGGCCCGGAGATACGCAGTATTTT. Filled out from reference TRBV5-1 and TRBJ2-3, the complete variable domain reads KAGVTQTPRYLIKTRGQQVTLSCSPISGHRSVSWYQQTPGQGLQFLFEYFSETQRNKGNFPGRFSGRQFSNSRSEMNVSTLELGDSALYLCASSYGPGDTQYFGPGTRLTVL.

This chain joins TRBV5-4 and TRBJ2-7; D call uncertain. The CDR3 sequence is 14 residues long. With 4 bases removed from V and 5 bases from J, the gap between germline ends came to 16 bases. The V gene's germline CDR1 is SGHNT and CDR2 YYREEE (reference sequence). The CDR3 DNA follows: TGTGCCAGCAGCCGGACCACCAAGGCCCACGAGCAGTACTTC. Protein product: CASSRTTKAHEQYF.

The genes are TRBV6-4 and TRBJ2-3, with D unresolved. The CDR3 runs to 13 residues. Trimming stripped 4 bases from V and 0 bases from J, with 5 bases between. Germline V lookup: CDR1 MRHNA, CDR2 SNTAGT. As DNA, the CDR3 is TGTGCCAGCAGTGCGACTAGCACAGATACGCAGTATTTT. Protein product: CASSATSTDTQYF.

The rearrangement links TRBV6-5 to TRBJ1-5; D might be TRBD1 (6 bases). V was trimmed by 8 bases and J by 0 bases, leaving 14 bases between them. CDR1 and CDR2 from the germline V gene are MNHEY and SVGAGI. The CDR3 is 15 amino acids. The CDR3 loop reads CASGGGGYSNQPQHF. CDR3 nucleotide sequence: TGTGCCAGCGGGGGGGGCGGGTATAGCAATCAGCCCCAGCATTTT.

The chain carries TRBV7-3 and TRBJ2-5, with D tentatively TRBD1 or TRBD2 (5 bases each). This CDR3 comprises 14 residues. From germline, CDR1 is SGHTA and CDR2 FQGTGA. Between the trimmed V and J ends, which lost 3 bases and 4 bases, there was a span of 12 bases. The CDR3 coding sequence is TGTGCCAGCAGCTTTAATGGGGGTACAGAGACCCAGTACTTC. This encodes CASSFNGGTETQYF. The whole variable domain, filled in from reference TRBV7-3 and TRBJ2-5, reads GAGVSQTPSNKVTEKGKYVELRCDPISGHTALYWYRQSLGQGPEFLIYFQGTGAADDSGLPNDRFFAVRPEGSVSTLKIQRTERGDSAVYLCASSFNGGTETQYFGPGTRLLVL.

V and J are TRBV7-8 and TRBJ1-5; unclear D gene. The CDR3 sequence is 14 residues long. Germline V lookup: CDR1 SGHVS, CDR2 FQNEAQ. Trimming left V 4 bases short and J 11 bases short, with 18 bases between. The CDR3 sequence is CASSSRAVISSQHF. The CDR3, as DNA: TGTGCCAGCAGCTCAAGGGCCGTTATCTCGTCCCAGCATTTT.

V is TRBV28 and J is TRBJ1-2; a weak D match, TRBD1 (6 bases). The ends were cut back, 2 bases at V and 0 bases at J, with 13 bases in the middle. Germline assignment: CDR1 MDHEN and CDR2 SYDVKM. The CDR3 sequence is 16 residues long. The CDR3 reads CASSLVLQGTNYGYTF. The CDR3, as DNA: TGTGCCAGCAGTTTAGTTTTACAGGGCACTAACTATGGCTACACCTTC.

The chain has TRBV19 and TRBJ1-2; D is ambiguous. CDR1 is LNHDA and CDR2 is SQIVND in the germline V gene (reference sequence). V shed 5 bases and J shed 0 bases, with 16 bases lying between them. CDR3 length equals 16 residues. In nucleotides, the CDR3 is TGTGCCAGTAGTCTTTTGACGGGTATCTCTAACTATGGCTACACCTTC. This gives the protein CASSLLTGISNYGYTF.

The chain's CDR3 is CASSQPGLAEDTQYF. The DNA for the CDR3 is TGCGCCAGCAGCCAACCGGGACTAGCAGAAGATACGCAGTATTTT. V gene TRBV4-1 combines with J gene TRBJ2-3; 9 bases are a match to TRBD2. Per germline, CDR1 MGHRA and CDR2 YSYEKL. The CDR3 is made up of 15 amino acids. The J segment lost 5 bases and the V segment lost 2 bases, leaving 5 bases of the junction unmatched.

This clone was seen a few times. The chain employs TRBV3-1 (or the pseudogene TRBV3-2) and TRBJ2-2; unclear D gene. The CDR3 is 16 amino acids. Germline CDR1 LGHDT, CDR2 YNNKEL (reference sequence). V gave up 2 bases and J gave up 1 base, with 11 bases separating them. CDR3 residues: CASSQFVMENTGELFF. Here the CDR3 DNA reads TGTGCCAGCAGCCAATTCGTGATGGAGAACACCGGGGAGCTGTTTTTT.